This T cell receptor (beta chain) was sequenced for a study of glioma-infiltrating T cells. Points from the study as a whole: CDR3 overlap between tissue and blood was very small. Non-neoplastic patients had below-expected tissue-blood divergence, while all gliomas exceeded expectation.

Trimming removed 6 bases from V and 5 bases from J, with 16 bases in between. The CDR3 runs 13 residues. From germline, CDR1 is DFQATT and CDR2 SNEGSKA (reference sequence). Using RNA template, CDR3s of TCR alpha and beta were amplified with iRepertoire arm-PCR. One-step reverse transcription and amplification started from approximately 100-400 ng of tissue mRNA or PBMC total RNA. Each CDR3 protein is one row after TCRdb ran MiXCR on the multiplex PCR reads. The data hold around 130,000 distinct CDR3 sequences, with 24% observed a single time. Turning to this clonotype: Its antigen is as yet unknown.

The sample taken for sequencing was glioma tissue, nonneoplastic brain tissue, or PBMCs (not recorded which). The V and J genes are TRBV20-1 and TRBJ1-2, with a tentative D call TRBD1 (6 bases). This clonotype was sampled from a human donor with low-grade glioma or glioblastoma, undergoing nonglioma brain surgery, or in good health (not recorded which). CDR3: CSAGGGRSYGYTF. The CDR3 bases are TGCAGTGCCGGGGGGGGCAGGTCTTATGGCTACACCTTC.